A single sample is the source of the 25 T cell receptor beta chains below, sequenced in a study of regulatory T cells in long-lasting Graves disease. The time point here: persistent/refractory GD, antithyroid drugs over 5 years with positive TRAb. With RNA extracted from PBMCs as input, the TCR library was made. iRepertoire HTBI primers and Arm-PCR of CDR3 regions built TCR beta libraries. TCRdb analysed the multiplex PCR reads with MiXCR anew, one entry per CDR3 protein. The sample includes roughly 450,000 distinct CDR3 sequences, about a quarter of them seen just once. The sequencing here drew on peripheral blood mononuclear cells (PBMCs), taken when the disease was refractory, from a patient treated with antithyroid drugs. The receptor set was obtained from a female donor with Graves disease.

CDR3 coding DNA: TGTGCCTGGAGTAAGCCCGGGACAGGGACCTACGAGCAGTACTTC. Protein sequence: CAWSKPGTGTYEQYF. The genes are TRBV30 and TRBJ2-7; 9 positions match TRBD1. The CDR3 is made up of 15 amino acids. Germline CDR1 GTSNPN, CDR2 SVGIG (reference sequence). J lost 2 bases, V lost 2 bases, and 7 bases had no gene match.

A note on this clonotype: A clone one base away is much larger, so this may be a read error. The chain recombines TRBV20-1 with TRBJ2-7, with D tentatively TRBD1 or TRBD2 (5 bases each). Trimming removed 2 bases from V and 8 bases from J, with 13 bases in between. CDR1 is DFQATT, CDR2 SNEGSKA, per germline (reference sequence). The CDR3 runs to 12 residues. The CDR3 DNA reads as TGCAGTGCTAGACAGGGAGTAAACAAGCAGTACTTC. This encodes CSARQGVNKQYF.

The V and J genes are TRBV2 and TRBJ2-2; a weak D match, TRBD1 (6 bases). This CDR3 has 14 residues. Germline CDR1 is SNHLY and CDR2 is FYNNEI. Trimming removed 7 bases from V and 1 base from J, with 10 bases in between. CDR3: CASKGEMNTGELFF. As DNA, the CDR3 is TGTGCCAGCAAGGGGGAGATGAACACCGGGGAGCTGTTTTTT. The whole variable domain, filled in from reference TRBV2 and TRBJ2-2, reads EPEVTQTPSHQVTQMGQEVILRCVPISNHLYFYWYRQILGQKVEFLVSFYNNEISEKSEIFDDQFSVERPDGSNFTLKIRSTKLEDSAMYFCASKGEMNTGELFFGEGSRLTVL.

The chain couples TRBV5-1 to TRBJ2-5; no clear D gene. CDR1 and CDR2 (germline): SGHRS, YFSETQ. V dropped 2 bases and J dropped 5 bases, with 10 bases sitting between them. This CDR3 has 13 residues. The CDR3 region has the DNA TGCGCCAGCAGCTTCTCCGGGTGGGAGACCCAGTACTTC. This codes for CASSFSGWETQYF.

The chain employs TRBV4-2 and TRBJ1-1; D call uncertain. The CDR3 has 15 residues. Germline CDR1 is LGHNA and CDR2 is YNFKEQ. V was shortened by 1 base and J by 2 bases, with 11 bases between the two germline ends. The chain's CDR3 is CASSQGDVINTEAFF. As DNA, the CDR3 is TGTGCCAGCAGCCAAGGGGATGTTATAAACACTGAAGCTTTCTTT.

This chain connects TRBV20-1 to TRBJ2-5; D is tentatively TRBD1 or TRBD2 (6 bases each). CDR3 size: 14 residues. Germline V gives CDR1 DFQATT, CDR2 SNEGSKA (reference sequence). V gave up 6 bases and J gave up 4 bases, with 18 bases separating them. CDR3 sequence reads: CSARGVGARETQYF. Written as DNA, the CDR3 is TGCAGTGCGAGGGGGGTGGGAGCGCGAGAGACCCAGTACTTC.

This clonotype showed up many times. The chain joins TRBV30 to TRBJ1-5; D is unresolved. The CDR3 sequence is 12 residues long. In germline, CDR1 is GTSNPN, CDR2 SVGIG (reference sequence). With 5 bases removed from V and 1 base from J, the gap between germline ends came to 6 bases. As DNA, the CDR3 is TGTGCCTGGTCGCCGAGCAATCAGCCCCAGCATTTT. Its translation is CAWSPSNQPQHF.

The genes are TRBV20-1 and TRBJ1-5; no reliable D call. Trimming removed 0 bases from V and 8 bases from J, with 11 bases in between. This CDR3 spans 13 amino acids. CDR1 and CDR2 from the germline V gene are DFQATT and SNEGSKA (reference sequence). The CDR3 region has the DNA TGCAGTGCTAGAGATAGCCGCTTCGAGCCCCAGCATTTT. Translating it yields CSARDSRFEPQHF.

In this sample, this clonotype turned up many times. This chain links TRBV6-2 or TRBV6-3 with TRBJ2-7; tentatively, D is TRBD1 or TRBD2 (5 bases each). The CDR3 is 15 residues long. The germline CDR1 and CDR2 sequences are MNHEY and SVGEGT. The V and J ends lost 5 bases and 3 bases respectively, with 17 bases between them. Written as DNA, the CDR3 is TGTGCCAGCAGTAGTGAAAAGGGTGGGGGCTACGAGCAGTACTTC. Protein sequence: CASSSEKGGGYEQYF.

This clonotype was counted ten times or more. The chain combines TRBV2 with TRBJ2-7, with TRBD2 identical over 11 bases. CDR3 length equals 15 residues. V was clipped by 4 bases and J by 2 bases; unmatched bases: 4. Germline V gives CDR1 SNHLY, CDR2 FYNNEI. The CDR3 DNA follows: TGTGCCAGCAGTGCAACTAGCGGGAGTACCTACGAGCAGTACTTC. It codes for CASSATSGSTYEQYF.

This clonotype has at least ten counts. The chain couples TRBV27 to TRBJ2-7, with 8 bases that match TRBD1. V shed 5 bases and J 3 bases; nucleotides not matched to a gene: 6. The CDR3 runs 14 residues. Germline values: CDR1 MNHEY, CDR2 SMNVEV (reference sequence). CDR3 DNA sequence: TGTGCCAGCAGTACCCGGGACAGGAACTACGAGCAGTACTTC. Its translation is CASSTRDRNYEQYF.

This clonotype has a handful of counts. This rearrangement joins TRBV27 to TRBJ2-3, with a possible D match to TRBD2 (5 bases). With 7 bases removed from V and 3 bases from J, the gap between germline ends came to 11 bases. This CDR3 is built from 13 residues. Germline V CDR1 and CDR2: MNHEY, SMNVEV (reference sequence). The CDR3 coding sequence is TGTGCCAGCAACAGCGGAAGGACAGATACGCAGTATTTT. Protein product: CASNSGRTDTQYF.

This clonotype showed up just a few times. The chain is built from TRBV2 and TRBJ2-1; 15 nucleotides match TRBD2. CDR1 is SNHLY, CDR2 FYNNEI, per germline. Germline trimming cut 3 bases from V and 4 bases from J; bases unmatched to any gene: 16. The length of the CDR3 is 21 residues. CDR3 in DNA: TGTGCCAGCAGTGATTTCGGACTAGCGGGAGGGGGCCCCTTTGAGTACAATGAGCAGTTCTTC. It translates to CASSDFGLAGGGPFEYNEQFF.

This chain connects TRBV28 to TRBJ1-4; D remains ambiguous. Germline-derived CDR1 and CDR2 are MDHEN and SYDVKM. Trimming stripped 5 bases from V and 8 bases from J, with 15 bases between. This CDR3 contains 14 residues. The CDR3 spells CASSLGRAEEKLFF. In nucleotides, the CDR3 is TGTGCCAGCAGTCTAGGGAGGGCGGAGGAAAAACTGTTTTTT.

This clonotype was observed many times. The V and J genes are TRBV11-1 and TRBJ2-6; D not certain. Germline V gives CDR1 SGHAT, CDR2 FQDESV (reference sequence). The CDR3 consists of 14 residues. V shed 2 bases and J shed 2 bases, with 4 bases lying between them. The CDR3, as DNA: TGTGCCAGCAGCTTATTGCCTGGGGCCAACGTCCTGACTTTC. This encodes CASSLLPGANVLTF.

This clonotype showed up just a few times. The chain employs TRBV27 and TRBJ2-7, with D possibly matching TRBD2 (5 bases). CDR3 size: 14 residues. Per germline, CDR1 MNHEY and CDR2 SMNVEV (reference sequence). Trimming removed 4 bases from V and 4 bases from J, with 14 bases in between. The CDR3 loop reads CASSSTPGGYEQYF. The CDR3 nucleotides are TGTGCCAGCAGTTCAACCCCCGGAGGATACGAGCAGTACTTC.

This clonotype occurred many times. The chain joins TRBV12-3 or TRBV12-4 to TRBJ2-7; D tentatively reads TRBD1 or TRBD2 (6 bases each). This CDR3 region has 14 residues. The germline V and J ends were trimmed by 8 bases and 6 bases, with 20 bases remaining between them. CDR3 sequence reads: CASVRGLAAGEQYF. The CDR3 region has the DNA TGTGCCAGCGTCCGGGGGCTAGCTGCGGGCGAGCAGTACTTC.

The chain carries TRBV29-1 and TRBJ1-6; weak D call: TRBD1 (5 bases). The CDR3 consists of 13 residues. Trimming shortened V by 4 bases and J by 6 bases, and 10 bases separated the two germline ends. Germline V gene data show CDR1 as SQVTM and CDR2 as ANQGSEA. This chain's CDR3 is CSVGQGLNSPLHF. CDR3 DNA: TGCAGCGTTGGTCAGGGTCTTAATTCACCCCTCCACTTT. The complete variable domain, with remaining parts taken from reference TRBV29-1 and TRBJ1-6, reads SAVISQKPSRDICQRGTSLTIQCQVDSQVTMMFWYRQQPGQSLTLIATANQGSEATYESGFVIDKFPISRPNLTFSTLTVSNMSPEDSSIYLCSVGQGLNSPLHFGNGTRLTVT.

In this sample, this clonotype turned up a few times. The CDR3 is CASSPITDRAFKAFF. In nucleotides, the CDR3 is TGTGCCAGCAGTCCTATTACGGACAGGGCGTTTAAAGCTTTCTTT. The rearrangement joins TRBV6-1 to TRBJ1-1, with 8 bases identical to TRBD1. The J segment lost 9 bases and the V segment lost 5 bases, leaving 14 bases of the junction unmatched. The CDR3 is 15 amino acids. Germline V CDR1 and CDR2: MNHNS, SASEGT.

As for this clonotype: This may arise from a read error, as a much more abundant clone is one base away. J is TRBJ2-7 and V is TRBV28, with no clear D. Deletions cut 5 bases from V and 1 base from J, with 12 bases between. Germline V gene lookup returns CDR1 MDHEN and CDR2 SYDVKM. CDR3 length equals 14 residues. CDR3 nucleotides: TGTGCCAGCAGTCCCACGATTCTGTCCTACGAGCAGTACTTC. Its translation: CASSPTILSYEQYF.

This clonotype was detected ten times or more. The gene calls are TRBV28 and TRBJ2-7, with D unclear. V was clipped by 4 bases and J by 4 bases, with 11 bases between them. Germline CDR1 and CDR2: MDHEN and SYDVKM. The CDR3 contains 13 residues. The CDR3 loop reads CASSSGGNYEQYF. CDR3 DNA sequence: TGTGCCAGCAGTTCTGGTGGGAATTACGAGCAGTACTTC. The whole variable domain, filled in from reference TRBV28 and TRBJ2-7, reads DVKVTQSSRYLVKRTGEKVFLECVQDMDHENMFWYRQDPGLGLRLIYFSYDVKMKEKGDIPEGYSVSREKKERFSLILESASTNQTSMYLCASSSGGNYEQYFGPGTRLTVT.

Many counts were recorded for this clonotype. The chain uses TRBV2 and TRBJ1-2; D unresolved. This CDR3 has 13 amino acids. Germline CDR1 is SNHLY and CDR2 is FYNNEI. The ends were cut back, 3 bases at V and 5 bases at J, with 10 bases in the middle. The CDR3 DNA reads TGTGCCAGCAGTGACCTCTCGGTTTATGGCTACACCTTC. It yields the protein CASSDLSVYGYTF.

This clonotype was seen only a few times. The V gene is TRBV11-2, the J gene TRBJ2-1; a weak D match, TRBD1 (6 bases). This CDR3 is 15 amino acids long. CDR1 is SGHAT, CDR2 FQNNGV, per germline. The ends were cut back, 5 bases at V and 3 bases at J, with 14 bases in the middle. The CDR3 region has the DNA TGTGCCAGCAGCGCTGCCTTAGGGGGCTACAATGAGCAGTTCTTC. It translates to CASSAALGGYNEQFF.

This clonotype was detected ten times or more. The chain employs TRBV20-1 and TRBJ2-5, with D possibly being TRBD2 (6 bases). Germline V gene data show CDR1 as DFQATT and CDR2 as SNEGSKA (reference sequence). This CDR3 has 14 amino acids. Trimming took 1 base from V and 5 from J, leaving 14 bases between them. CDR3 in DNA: TGCAGTGCTAGAGTCGTCGGGGGTGGGGAGACCCAGTACTTC. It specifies CSARVVGGGETQYF.

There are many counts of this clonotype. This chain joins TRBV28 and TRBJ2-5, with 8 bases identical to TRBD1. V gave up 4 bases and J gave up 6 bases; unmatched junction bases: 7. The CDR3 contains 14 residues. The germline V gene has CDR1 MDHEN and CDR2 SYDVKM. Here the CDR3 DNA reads TGTGCCAGCAGTTCCAACAGGGGGAGGAAGACCCAGTACTTC. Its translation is CASSSNRGRKTQYF.